This record concerns one T cell receptor (beta chain) sequence. These data are taken from a study of shared T cell receptors in the human thymus. The table came from immunoSEQ multiplex PCR; TCRdb's copy has only in-frame clones and leaves some out. The data contain 450,000 to 650,000 clones, approximately 78% of them singletons. This CDR3 comprises 13 residues. Trimming pared 2 bases from V and 6 bases from J, leaving 11 bases between. CDR1 and CDR2 (germline): MNHNY, SVGAGI (reference sequence). These records were also assigned to another study, of human thymus T cells. Turning to that study: Thymic and blood repertoires seemed to show skewed V and J gene use.

The genes are TRBV6-6 and TRBJ2-7; D is ambiguous. The source is a boy less than two years old with a congenital heart defect. The sequenced sample was thymocytes. CDR3 loop: CASSYPADCEQYF. CDR3 nucleotides: TGTGCCAGCAGTTACCCGGCGGATTGCGAGCAGTACTTC.